This T cell receptor beta chain was captured by sequencing in a study of molecular identifiers for immune sequencing clone quantification. Study summary: Naive CD8 RNA (about 19,000 or 110,000 cells) was divided into five aliquots, with four sequenced.

Sorted naive CD8 T cells were those defined as CD8+CD4-CCR7+CD45RA+. Study-wide results and limits: For highly expanded clones, sizes could be underestimated when identical TCR molecules share a barcode. Reports indicate spiked Jurkat TCR RNA from one cell could be found among some 980,000 naive cells.

TCRdb itself ran the PCR reads through MiXCR, one entry per CDR3 protein. This sample yields more than 450,000 distinct CDR3 sequences, of which about a fifth are seen a single time; more than 0.8% belongs to the top ten. V lost 3 bases, J lost 2 bases, and 16 bases lay in between. Germline CDR1 reads MGHRA; CDR2 reads YSYEKL. The CDR3 length is 16 residues. The table lists this clonotype with many counts. Its target is unknown. The source material was naive CD8+ T cells from blood, with Jurkat cell RNA spiked in. Sample subset: FACS-sorted CD8+CD4-CCR7+CD45RA+ naive T cells. V is TRBV4-1 and J is TRBJ1-1; D might be TRBD1 (5 bases). The clonotype was recovered from a human donor in good health. Some libraries in this study had Jurkat cell RNA spiked in. The CDR3 sequence: CASSHQPDRGNTEAFF. As DNA, the CDR3 is TGCGCCAGCAGCCACCAGCCTGACAGAGGTAACACTGAAGCTTTCTTT.